The 10 T cell receptor beta chains listed next were all sequenced from one sample in a study of blood T cell repertoires in COVID-19. Data came from immunoSEQ multiplex PCR; TCRdb stores just in-frame clones and leaves some out. The sample lists about 270,000 clones, about four fifths occurring once. The material sequenced was peripheral blood. Receptors were obtained from a woman under 30 with acute or convalescent COVID-19.

The rearrangement uses TRBV5-6 and TRBJ2-7; maybe TRBD2 (6 bases). This CDR3 has 14 amino acids. V lost 0 bases to trimming and J lost 5 bases, with 12 bases between them. CDR1 is SGHDT and CDR2 is YYEEEE in the germline V gene. Here the CDR3 DNA reads TGTGCCAGCAGCTTGGTACTAGCATCCCACGAGCAGTACTTC. Translation: CASSLVLASHEQYF.

The chain uses TRBV5-1 and TRBJ2-1; 11 bases line up with TRBD1. J was trimmed by 6 bases and V by 4 bases; bases with no gene match: 3. Germline V CDR1 and CDR2: SGHRS, YFSETQ. This CDR3 spans 14 amino acids. The CDR3 nucleotides are TGCGCCAGCAGCGTCGGGACAGGGGGCAATGAGCAGTTCTTC. Translated: CASSVGTGGNEQFF.

This sequence joins TRBV28 and TRBJ2-7, with TRBD2 matching over 13 bases. Germline assignment: CDR1 MDHEN and CDR2 SYDVKM. This CDR3 spans 15 amino acids. The V segment lost 5 bases and the J segment 3 bases; nucleotides outside the gene matches: 4. The CDR3 reads CASSGLAGAHYEQYF. The CDR3 DNA reads TGTGCCAGCAGTGGACTAGCGGGGGCCCACTACGAGCAGTACTTC.

In nucleotides, the CDR3 is TGTGCCAGCAGTTTATGGGGGGAGGGCTCCTCCGGTGAAAAACTGTTTTTT. This encodes CASSLWGEGSSGEKLFF. J is TRBJ1-4 and V is TRBV28; D is perhaps TRBD1 (5 bases). V was trimmed by 0 bases and J by 7 bases, leaving 18 bases between them. Germline CDR1 is MDHEN and CDR2 is SYDVKM. The CDR3 runs 17 residues.

V and J are TRBV6-1 and TRBJ2-4; maybe TRBD1 (5 bases). Germline V CDR1 and CDR2: MNHNS, SASEGT. The CDR3 has 17 amino acids. V was cut by 1 base and J by 5 bases, with 18 bases left in between. DNA for the CDR3: TGTGCCAGCAGTGAAGTTCATAGTAGCAGGGTCGAAAACATTCAGTACTTC. Translating it yields CASSEVHSSRVENIQYF.

This clone was counted only a few times. The gene calls are TRBV28 and TRBJ1-1, with D perhaps matching TRBD1 (6 bases). Trimming took off 5 bases at V and 3 bases at J, with 13 bases between the two ends. This CDR3 spans 14 amino acids. Germline values: CDR1 MDHEN, CDR2 SYDVKM. The CDR3 nucleotides are TGTGCCAGCAGTGTACAGGGTGGGGACACTGAAGCTTTCTTT. It translates to CASSVQGGDTEAFF.

The rearrangement links TRBV9 to TRBJ2-1; 11 nucleotides align to TRBD2. Losses at the gene ends were 6 bases for V and 5 bases for J; bases not matched to a gene: 10. The V gene's germline CDR1 is SGDLS and CDR2 YYNGEE. The CDR3 has 16 amino acids. In DNA form, the CDR3 reads TGTGCCAGCACCTCGGGACTAGCGGAGCCTCACAATGAGCAGTTCTTC. Translation gives CASTSGLAEPHNEQFF.

The rearrangement links TRBV28 to TRBJ1-3, with TRBD1 matching 7 bases. V shed 7 bases and J 1 base; nucleotides not matched to a gene: 7. CDR3 length equals 15 residues. Germline V CDR1 and CDR2: MDHEN, SYDVKM. The CDR3 loop reads CASKGADSSGNTIYF. The CDR3 DNA follows: TGTGCCAGCAAGGGGGCAGATAGTTCTGGAAACACCATATATTTT.

The chain recombines TRBV11-2 with TRBJ2-1, with TRBD2 matching over 9 bases. CDR1 is SGHAT and CDR2 is FQNNGV in the germline V gene. J gave up 8 bases and V 1 base, and 9 bases lay outside the gene matches. This CDR3 is built from 16 residues. CDR3 coding DNA: TGTGCCAGCAGCTTAGTCCCCGGGACTAGCAGCCATGAGCAGTTCTTC. Residues: CASSLVPGTSSHEQFF.

This clone is a singleton in its sample. V usage is TRBV2 and J usage is TRBJ1-5, with unresolved D. V shed 2 bases and J shed 0 bases, with 11 bases lying between them. CDR3 size: 16 residues. The germline V gene encodes CDR1 SNHLY and CDR2 FYNNEI. CDR3 in amino acids: CASSELGSRSNQPQHF. The CDR3 DNA sequence: TGTGCCAGCAGTGAATTGGGCAGTCGTAGCAATCAGCCCCAGCATTTT.